This entry lists 21 T cell receptor beta chains sequenced from one sample in a study of T-cell memory formation after mild COVID-19. Each CDR3 protein is one row after TCRdb ran MiXCR on the 5' RACE reads. The sample contains roughly 150,000 distinct CDR3 sequences, approximately 14% of which appear only once. Sequencing used PBMCs or a T cell subset sorted from them (not recorded which). These receptors all stem from an adult woman who had mild COVID-19 (a few samples of this study predate the infection). Cell type and time point are not known.

This clonotype was detected a few times. The rearrangement joins TRBV18 to TRBJ2-6; 10 nucleotides agree with TRBD2. Trimming cost V 4 bases and J 1 base; bases outside gene matches: 7. Germline V gene data show CDR1 as KGHSH and CDR2 as LQKENI. The CDR3 consists of 18 residues. The CDR3: CASSLGLADESGANVLTF. CDR3 nucleotide sequence: TGTGCCAGCTCACTTGGACTAGCGGATGAATCTGGGGCCAACGTCCTGACTTTC.

This clonotype was counted only a few times. The rearrangement links TRBV15 to TRBJ2-7; D uncertain. This CDR3 comprises 13 residues. Looked up from germline, CDR1 is LNHNV and CDR2 is YYDKDF (reference sequence). V lost 2 bases and J 0 bases, leaving 5 bases between the germline ends. The CDR3 nucleotides read TGTGCCACCAGCAGACACATCTCCTACGAGCAGTACTTC. Its translation is CATSRHISYEQYF.

The chain is built from TRBV6-1 and TRBJ2-1; perhaps TRBD2 as D (6 bases). The germline V and J ends were trimmed by 1 base and 9 bases, with 13 bases remaining between them. The CDR3 runs 14 residues. CDR1 and CDR2 from the germline V gene are MNHNS and SASEGT. CDR3 nucleotide sequence: TGTGCCAGCAGTGAAGTGTGGCGGGATGGTGAGCAGTTCTTC. This translates into CASSEVWRDGEQFF.

J is TRBJ2-2 and V is TRBV9; 8 bases are shared with TRBD2. The CDR3 runs 14 residues. The germline V gene has CDR1 SGDLS and CDR2 YYNGEE. With V trimmed by 3 bases and J by 7 bases, 5 bases remained unmatched. This CDR3 is CASSAAAGGGELFF. In nucleotides, the CDR3 is TGTGCCAGCAGCGCAGCTGCGGGGGGCGGGGAGCTGTTTTTT.

CDR3 residues: CASRSGTGNYGYTF. The CDR3 DNA reads TGTGCCAGCAGATCCGGGACAGGGAACTATGGCTACACCTTC. This chain joins TRBV27 and TRBJ1-2; 9 positions match TRBD1. The J segment lost 2 bases and the V segment lost 6 bases, leaving 4 bases of the junction unmatched. Germline lookup yields CDR1 MNHEY and CDR2 SMNVEV (reference sequence). CDR3 length: 14 amino acids.

The V call is TRBV5-4, the J call TRBJ2-7; 9 nucleotides line up with TRBD1. After removal of 3 bases from V and 4 bases from J, the junction contained 8 bases not matched to a gene. The CDR3 length is 15 residues. Per germline, CDR1 SGHNT and CDR2 YYREEE (reference sequence). The CDR3 spells CASSSITGGRYEQYF. CDR3 bases: TGTGCCAGCAGCTCCATTACAGGGGGCCGGTACGAGCAGTACTTC.

This clonotype was observed a few times. The chain uses TRBV7-9 and TRBJ2-3; TRBD2 aligns across 11 bases. CDR1 and CDR2 (germline): SEHNR, FQNEAQ (reference sequence). Trimming at V came to 5 bases and at J to 6 bases, leaving 16 bases not matched to a gene. The CDR3 is made up of 18 amino acids. CDR3 in DNA: TGTGCCAGCAGCGACTTAGCGGGGGGGCGACGTGAGCGGGATACGCAGTATTTT. Translation: CASSDLAGGRRERDTQYF.

This clonotype showed up just a few times. This chain links TRBV24-1 with TRBJ1-2, with a weak D call TRBD1 (6 bases). The CDR3 loop spans 14 amino acids. The ends were cut back, 4 bases at V and 8 bases at J, with 16 bases in the middle. Looked up from germline, CDR1 is KGHDR and CDR2 is SFDVKD. The CDR3 coding sequence is TGTGCCACCAGTGACCGAGGACAAGGGGGAGGCTACACCTTC. Protein product: CATSDRGQGGGYTF.

There are many counts of this clonotype. The chain carries TRBV4-2 and TRBJ2-5; 12 bases align to TRBD2. The CDR3 contains 15 residues. Germline V gives CDR1 LGHNA, CDR2 YNFKEQ. Losses at the gene ends were 4 bases for V and 2 bases for J; bases not matched to a gene: 2. The CDR3 spells CASSPGLAGQETQYF. The CDR3 DNA reads TGTGCCAGCAGCCCAGGACTAGCGGGACAAGAGACCCAGTACTTC.

This chain joins TRBV15 and TRBJ1-5; D possibly corresponds to TRBD1 (6 bases). The V end was cut by 8 bases, the J end by 0 bases, with 14 bases between. Germline V lookup: CDR1 LNHNV, CDR2 YYDKDF (reference sequence). The CDR3 contains 15 residues. Here the CDR3 DNA reads TGTGCCACCCGGGACCAGGGGAATAGCAATCAGCCCCAGCATTTT. As protein: CATRDQGNSNQPQHF.

This clonotype was detected only once. The chain uses TRBV5-1 and TRBJ1-2, with D unclear. The CDR3 consists of 15 residues. Germline V gene lookup returns CDR1 SGHRS and CDR2 YFSETQ. The V and J ends lost 0 bases and 5 bases respectively, with 14 bases between them. The CDR3 here is CASSLVLSHHYGYTF. The CDR3 bases are TGCGCCAGCAGCTTGGTTCTGTCACACCATTATGGCTACACCTTC.

This clonotype occurred a few times. This rearrangement joins TRBV7-9 to TRBJ2-1; D unresolved. Germline values: CDR1 SEHNR, CDR2 FQNEAQ (reference sequence). With 3 bases removed from V and 7 bases from J, the gap between germline ends came to 7 bases. CDR3 length equals 12 residues. CDR3 in amino acids: CASSFPLNEQFF. The CDR3 region has the DNA TGTGCCAGCAGCTTTCCCCTGAATGAGCAGTTCTTC.

This clonotype was seen repeatedly, ten times or more. V and J are TRBV6-5 and TRBJ2-7; D might be TRBD2 (6 bases). V lost 4 bases to trimming and J lost 2 bases, with 12 bases between them. This CDR3 contains 14 residues. Germline V gives CDR1 MNHEY, CDR2 SVGAGI. The CDR3 DNA reads TGTGCCAGCAGTTTCGTTAGCGGAGCCTACGAGCAGTACTTC. This gives the protein CASSFVSGAYEQYF.

The table lists this clonotype with a few counts. The V and J genes are TRBV29-1 and TRBJ2-3, with TRBD1 matching over 11 bases. This CDR3 comprises 14 residues. The junction had 7 bases not matched to a gene; V was cut back by 7 bases and J by 4 bases. Germline V CDR1 and CDR2: SQVTM, ANQGSEA. In DNA form, the CDR3 reads TGCAGCGCTAATCCGGGACAGGGGGCAGATACGCAGTATTTT. As protein: CSANPGQGADTQYF.

The chain is built from TRBV6-2 or TRBV6-3 and TRBJ2-1; possible D gene TRBD2, 6 bases. Deletions cut 5 bases from V and 5 bases from J, with 13 bases between. The CDR3 is 14 residues long. Germline V gene lookup returns CDR1 MNHEY and CDR2 SVGEGT. CDR3 in amino acids: CASSNRDFDNEQFF. CDR3 DNA sequence: TGTGCCAGCAGTAACCGGGACTTCGACAATGAGCAGTTCTTC.

This clonotype was detected only a few times. V is TRBV12-3 or TRBV12-4 and J is TRBJ1-5, with D possibly being TRBD1 (5 bases). CDR3 length: 15 residues. Trimming removed 1 base from V and 0 bases from J, with 7 bases in between. The CDR3 nucleotides read TGTGCCAGCAGTTTAGGGGGGAGTAGCAATCAGCCCCAGCATTTT. It is translated as CASSLGGSSNQPQHF.

The sample holds a few counts of this clonotype. The J gene is TRBJ2-7, the V gene TRBV20-1; TRBD1 aligns across 11 bases. J was trimmed by 2 bases and V by 6 bases; bases with no gene match: 6. The CDR3 contains 14 residues. CDR1 and CDR2 (germline): DFQATT, SNEGSKA (reference sequence). The CDR3 nucleotides are TGCAGTGCCCAAAGGGGACAGGGGGCCTACGAGCAGTACTTC. It translates to CSAQRGQGAYEQYF.

The chain's CDR3 is CASSLALGIWEQYF. For the CDR3, the DNA is TGTGCCAGCAGCTTAGCGCTCGGGATTTGGGAGCAGTACTTC. The chain recombines TRBV7-2 with TRBJ2-7, with a weak D call TRBD2 (5 bases). Germline V gene data show CDR1 as SGHTA and CDR2 as FQGNSA. This CDR3 is 14 amino acids long. Trimming left V 0 bases short and J 7 bases short, with 13 bases between.

The chain carries TRBV20-1 and TRBJ2-7; D may match TRBD1 or TRBD2 (7 bases each). The CDR3 is 13 residues long. Per germline, CDR1 DFQATT and CDR2 SNEGSKA (reference sequence). V lost 6 bases to trimming and J lost 3 bases, with 15 bases between them. CDR3 loop: CSARQGGIYEQYF. The CDR3 DNA reads TGCAGTGCCCGACAGGGAGGGATCTACGAGCAGTACTTC.

The chain combines TRBV14 with TRBJ2-3; D uncertain. Trimming cost V 1 base and J 5 bases, with 7 bases left between them. The germline CDR1 and CDR2 sequences are SGHDN and FVKESK. The CDR3 runs to 13 residues. The DNA for the CDR3 is TGTGCCAGCAGCCAAGTATCCGTAGATACGCAGTATTTT. Protein sequence: CASSQVSVDTQYF.

The CDR3 sequence is CASQRSRLARYGIQYF. In nucleotides, the CDR3 is TGTGCCAGCCAACGCTCCCGTCTAGCGCGATACGGCATTCAGTACTTC. This chain connects TRBV6-6 to TRBJ2-4; a weak D match, TRBD2 (6 bases). CDR3 length equals 16 residues. The germline V gene encodes CDR1 MNHNY and CDR2 SVGAGI (reference sequence). V was pared by 8 bases and J by 9 bases, with 26 bases between.